This TCR beta chain came from a study of blood T cell repertoires in COVID-19 (dated by TCRdb to between 2020 and 2021). Turning to the overall study: Samples covering the acute and convalescent phases of COVID-19 were provided by collaborators in the United States, Italy and Spain. The prospective study material was composed of cDNA or gDNA derived from T cells, B-cell-depleted T cells, or PBMCs. The repertoires were released in a freely available public database meant as a resource for research on the immune response to SARS-CoV-2. The samples were drawn from the first 160 participants of the ongoing ImmuneRACE study and from over a thousand subjects provided by 6 global collaborators. Where available, HLA class I and class II types were obtained from metadata supplied by the sample provider rather than from assay-based typing. Subjects who had been exposed to COVID-19, were actively infected with it, or had recovered from it provided the deeply sampled blood TCRbeta repertoires that made up the dataset. Nearly every sample came with metadata listing a de-identified subject ID, COVID-19 status, age in years and sex. What the work shows at the level of the full study, not this receptor alone: The quantity of clinical and demographic metadata differed by source and by participant and was supplied without curation.

V loses 1 base, J loses 3 bases, and the germline ends lie 13 bases apart. The CDR3 has 16 amino acids, counting the end cysteine and phenylalanine. Only the CDR3 part of the read is kept: 48 bases, read in frame from the first base. CDR1 LNHDA and CDR2 SQIVND are derived from the germline V gene (reference sequence). This clone has just one count. Its antigen is still unknown. No base-level quality is on record; no much larger clone is a single base apart. The immunoSEQ Assay, a bias-controlled multiplex PCR, was used to amplify TCRbeta CDR3 regions from genomic DNA. Turning to the authors' computational methods: The number of nucleated cells in each sample was estimated from the amplification of reference gene primers within the assay. Sequence reads were collapsed and filtered to measure the absolute abundance of every unique TCRbeta CDR3 rearrangement. For each sample, productive Simpson clonality was calculated as the square root of Simpson's diversity index over productive rearrangements. The clones in this table, taken by TCRdb from immuneACCESS, are in-frame only. Not every clone is retained; where verified, under half of the shortfall comes from an unresolved V gene, and the cause of the rest is unknown. The V and J calls and clone size come from that table; D and trimming were worked out from the DNA. This sample comprises approximately 140,000 clones, 88% of them detected only once. The ten biggest clones cover about 11% of the sample.

Collaborating institutions collected whole blood in K2EDTA tubes following their own protocols. For TCRbeta analysis, collaborators shipped samples in one of three forms: frozen whole blood, isolated PBMCs, or DNA extracted from either of those sample types. Here the chain combines TRBV19 and TRBJ2-1, and possibly TRBD2, on 5 matching bases. Sequenced sample: peripheral blood. This sequence originates from a man in his sixties with active or convalescent COVID-19. For the CDR3, the sequence is CASSIGRRAVYNEQFF. The sequence in DNA is TGTGCCAGTAGTATAGGTAGGCGGGCCGTCTACAATGAGCAGTTCTTC.